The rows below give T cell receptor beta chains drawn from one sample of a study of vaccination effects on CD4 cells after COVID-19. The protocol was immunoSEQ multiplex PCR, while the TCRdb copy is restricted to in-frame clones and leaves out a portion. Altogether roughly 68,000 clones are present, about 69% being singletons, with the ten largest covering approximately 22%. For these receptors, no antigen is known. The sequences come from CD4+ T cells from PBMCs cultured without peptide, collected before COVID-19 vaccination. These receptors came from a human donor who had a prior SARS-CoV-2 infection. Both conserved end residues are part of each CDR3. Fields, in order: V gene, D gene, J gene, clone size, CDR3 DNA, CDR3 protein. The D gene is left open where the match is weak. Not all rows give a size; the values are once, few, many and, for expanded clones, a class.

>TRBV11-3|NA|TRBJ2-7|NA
TGTGCCAGCAGCTTAGGCCCCGGGACCTACGAGCAGTACTTC
CASSLGPGTYEQYF
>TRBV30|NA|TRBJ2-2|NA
TGTGCCTGGAACCCATGGGGGACCGGGGAGCTGTTTTTT
CAWNPWGTGELFF
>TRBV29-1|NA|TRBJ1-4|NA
TGCAGCGTTAGCAGGGGAAATGAAAAACTGTTTTTT
CSVSRGNEKLFF
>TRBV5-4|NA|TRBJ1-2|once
TGTGCCAGCAGCTCCGGGTTTGACAACTATGGCTACACCTTC
CASSSGFDNYGYTF
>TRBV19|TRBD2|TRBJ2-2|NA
TGTGCCAGTATCGACGTGGCGGGGGGCACCGGGGAGCTGTTTTTT
CASIDVAGGTGELFF
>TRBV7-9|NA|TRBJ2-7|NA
TGTGCCAGCAGCTTCGACAGATACGAGCAGTACTTC
CASSFDRYEQYF
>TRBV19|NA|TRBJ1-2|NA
TGTGCCAGTAGTATAGCTGGACAGAAAGTCCCAAGGGGCTACACCTTC
CASSIAGQKVPRGYTF
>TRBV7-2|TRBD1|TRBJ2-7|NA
TGTGCCAGCAGCTTACGACAGGGGGGAACCTACGAGCAGTACTTC
CASSLRQGGTYEQYF
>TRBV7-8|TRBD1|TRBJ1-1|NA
TGTGCCAGCAGCCGACCGACAGGGGCTGAAGCTTTCTTT
CASSRPTGAEAFF
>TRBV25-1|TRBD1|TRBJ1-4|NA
TGTGCCAGCAGAGGGACAGGGGTTGAAAAACTGTTTTTT
CASRGTGVEKLFF
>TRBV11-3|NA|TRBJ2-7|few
TGTGCCAGCAGCTTAGATCGCCAGGGGGGCGAGCAGTACTTC
CASSLDRQGGEQYF
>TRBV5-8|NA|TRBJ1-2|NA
TGTGCCAGCAGCCCACGTAGGAGTTTCTGGGGCTACACCTTC
CASSPRRSFWGYTF
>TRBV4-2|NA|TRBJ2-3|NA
TGTGCCAGCAGCCCCGACGTCCAGAGCGCCAGCACAGATACGCAGTATTTT
CASSPDVQSASTDTQYF
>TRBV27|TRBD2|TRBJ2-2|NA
TGTGCCAGCAGTTTATCTCGGCGGGAGATGAACACCGGGGAGCTGTTTTTT
CASSLSRREMNTGELFF
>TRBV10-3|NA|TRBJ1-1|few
TGTGCCATCAGAACCGGACTCCAGGACACGGCTTTCTTT
CAIRTGLQDTAFF
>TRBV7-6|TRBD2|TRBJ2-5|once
TGTGCCAGCAGCTCGTCACTAGCGGGAGAGACCCAGTACTTC
CASSSSLAGETQYF